The present T cell receptor beta chain was sequenced within a study of cytomegalovirus exposure and HLA in healthy donors. Study overall: Among the 398 genotyped donors, approximately 81% were placed in the Caucasian-associated ancestry cluster.

In regard to this clone: Its antigen is unknown.

CDR1 is SGHDT, CDR2 YYEEEE, per germline. The CDR3 is 13 residues long. V lost 1 base and J lost 7, with 6 bases in between. Points from the study as a whole: Researchers reported from a later analysis that most CMV-associated TCR beta chains appeared HLA-restricted. Earlier findings revealed that most TCR beta V segments proved productive either about 87% or about 30% of the time. A later analysis linked a missense DCLRE1C variant to TCR beta V- and J-gene trimming.

The PCR employed 60 Vbeta primers together with 13 Jbeta primers. Data came from immunoSEQ multiplex PCR; TCRdb stores just in-frame clones and leaves some out. The table includes more than 110,000 clones, about 79% detected once. The sequence was collected from a man in his forties or fifties in good health and CMV-seropositive. Sequences were obtained from PBMCs. V usage is TRBV5-6 and J usage is TRBJ1-6; D is unclear. CDR3 coding DNA: TGTGCCAGCAGCTTGACTTTGAATTCACCCCTCCACTTT. This gives the protein CASSLTLNSPLHF.